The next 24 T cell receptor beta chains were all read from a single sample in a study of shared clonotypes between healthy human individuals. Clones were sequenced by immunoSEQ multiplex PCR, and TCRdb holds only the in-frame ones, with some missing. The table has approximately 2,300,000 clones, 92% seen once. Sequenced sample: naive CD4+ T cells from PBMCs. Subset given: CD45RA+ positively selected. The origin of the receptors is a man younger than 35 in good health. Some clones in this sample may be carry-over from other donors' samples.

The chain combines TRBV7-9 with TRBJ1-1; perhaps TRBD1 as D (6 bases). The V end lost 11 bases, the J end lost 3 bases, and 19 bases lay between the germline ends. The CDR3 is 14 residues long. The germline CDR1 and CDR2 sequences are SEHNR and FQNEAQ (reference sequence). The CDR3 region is CAGSDSRGYTEAFF. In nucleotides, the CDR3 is TGTGCCGGTTCAGACAGCAGGGGATACACTGAAGCTTTCTTT.

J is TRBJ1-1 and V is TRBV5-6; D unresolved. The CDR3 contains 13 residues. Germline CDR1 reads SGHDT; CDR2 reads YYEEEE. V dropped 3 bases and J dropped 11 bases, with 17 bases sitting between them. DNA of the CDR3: TGTGCCAGCAGCTCGTTGTTAGCCGGCGCGGCTTTCTTT. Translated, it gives CASSSLLAGAAFF.

CDR3 sequence (DNA): TGTGCCACCAGCAGAGATCCCGGATTCACCTACGAGCAGTACTTC. The encoded protein is CATSRDPGFTYEQYF. The rearrangement joins TRBV15 to TRBJ2-5; D remains ambiguous. The J call is in doubt because the DNA end fits TRBJ2-7 better. This CDR3 is built from 15 residues. CDR1 is LNHNV and CDR2 is YYDKDF in the germline V gene (reference sequence).

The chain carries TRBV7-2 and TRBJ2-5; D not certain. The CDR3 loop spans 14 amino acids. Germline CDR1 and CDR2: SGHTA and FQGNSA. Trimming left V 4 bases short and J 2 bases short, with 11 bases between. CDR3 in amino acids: CASSSQPGQETQYF. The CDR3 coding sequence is TGTGCCAGCAGCTCACAACCGGGTCAAGAGACCCAGTACTTC.

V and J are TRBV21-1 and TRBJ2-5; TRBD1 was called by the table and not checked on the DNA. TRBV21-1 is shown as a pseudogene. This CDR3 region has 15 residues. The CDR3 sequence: CASSKEGPQGETQYF. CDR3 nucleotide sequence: TGTGCCAGCAGCAAAGAAGGCCCCCAGGGAGAGACCCAGTACTTC.

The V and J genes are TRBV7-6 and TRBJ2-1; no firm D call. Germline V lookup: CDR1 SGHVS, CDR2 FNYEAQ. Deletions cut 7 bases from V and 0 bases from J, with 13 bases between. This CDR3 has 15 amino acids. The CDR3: CASTPGRTSYNEQFF. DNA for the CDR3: TGTGCCAGCACCCCCGGACGGACCTCCTACAATGAGCAGTTCTTC.

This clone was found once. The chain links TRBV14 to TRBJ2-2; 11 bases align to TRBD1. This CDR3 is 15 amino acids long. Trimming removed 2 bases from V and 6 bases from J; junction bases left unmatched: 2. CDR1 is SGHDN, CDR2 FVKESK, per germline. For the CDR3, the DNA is TGTGCCAGCAGCCAACGGGGACAGGGGGCCGGGGAGCTGTTTTTT. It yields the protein CASSQRGQGAGELFF.

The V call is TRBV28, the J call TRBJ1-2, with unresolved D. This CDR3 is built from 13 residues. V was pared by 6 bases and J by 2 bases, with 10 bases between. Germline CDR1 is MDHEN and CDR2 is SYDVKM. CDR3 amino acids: CASSLTPNYGYTF. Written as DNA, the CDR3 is TGTGCCAGCAGCCTAACCCCGAACTATGGCTACACCTTC.

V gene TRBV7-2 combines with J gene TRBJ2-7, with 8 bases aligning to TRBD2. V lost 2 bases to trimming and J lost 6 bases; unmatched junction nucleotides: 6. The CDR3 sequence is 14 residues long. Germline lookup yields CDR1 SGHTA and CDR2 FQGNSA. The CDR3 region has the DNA TGTGCCAGCAGCTTAAGAGCGGGAGAGCTCGAGCAGTACTTC. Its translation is CASSLRAGELEQYF.

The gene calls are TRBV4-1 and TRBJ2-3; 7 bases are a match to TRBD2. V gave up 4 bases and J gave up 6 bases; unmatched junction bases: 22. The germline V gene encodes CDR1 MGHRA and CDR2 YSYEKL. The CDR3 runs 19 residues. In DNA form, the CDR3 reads TGCGCCAGCAGCCCGAGCTTGGTGATACGAGCGGGACCCCCCGATACGCAGTATTTT. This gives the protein CASSPSLVIRAGPPDTQYF.

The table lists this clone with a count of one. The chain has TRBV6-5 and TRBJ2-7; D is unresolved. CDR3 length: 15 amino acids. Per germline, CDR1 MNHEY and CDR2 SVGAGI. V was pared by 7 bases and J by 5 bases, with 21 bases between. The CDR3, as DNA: TGTGCCAGCACCCTTCCAACGACCGGGCAGAACGAGCAGTACTTC. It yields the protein CASTLPTTGQNEQYF.

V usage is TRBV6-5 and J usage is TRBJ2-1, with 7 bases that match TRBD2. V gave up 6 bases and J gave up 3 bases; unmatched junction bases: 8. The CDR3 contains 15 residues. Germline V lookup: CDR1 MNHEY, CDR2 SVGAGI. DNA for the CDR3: TGTGCCAGCAGCCCTACCGCGGGAGACTACAATGAGCAGTTCTTC. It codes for CASSPTAGDYNEQFF.

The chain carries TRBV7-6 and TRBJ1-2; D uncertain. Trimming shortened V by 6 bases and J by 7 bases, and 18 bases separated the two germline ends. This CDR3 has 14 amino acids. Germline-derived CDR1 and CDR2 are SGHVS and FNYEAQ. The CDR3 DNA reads TGTGCCAGCAGGCCCCTACCGGGATTCGGTGGCTACACCTTC. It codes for CASRPLPGFGGYTF.

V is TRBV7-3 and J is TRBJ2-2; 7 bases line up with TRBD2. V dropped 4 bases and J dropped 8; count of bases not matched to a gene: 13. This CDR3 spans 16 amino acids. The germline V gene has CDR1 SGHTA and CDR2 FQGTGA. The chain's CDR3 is CASSSTSGTILGELFF. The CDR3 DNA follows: TGTGCCAGCAGCTCTACCTCCGGGACTATTTTGGGGGAGCTGTTTTTT.

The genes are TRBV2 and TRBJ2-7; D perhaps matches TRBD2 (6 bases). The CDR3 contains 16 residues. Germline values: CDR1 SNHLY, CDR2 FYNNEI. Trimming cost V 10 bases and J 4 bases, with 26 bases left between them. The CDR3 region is CATHPHLAAQRYEQYF. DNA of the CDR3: TGTGCCACACATCCTCACTTAGCGGCACAGAGATACGAGCAGTACTTC. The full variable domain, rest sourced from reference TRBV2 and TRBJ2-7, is EPEVTQTPSHQVTQMGQEVILRCVPISNHLYFYWYRQILGQKVEFLVSFYNNEISEKSEIFDDQFSVERPDGSNFTLKIRSTKLEDSAMYFCATHPHLAAQRYEQYFGPGTRLTVT.

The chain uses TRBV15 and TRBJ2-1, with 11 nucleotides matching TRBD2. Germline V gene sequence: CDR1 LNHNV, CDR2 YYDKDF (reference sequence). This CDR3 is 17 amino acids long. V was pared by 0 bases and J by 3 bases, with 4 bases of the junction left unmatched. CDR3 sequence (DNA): TGTGCCACCAGCAGAGATCGTGGGACTAGCGGCTACAATGAGCAGTTCTTC. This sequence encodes CATSRDRGTSGYNEQFF.

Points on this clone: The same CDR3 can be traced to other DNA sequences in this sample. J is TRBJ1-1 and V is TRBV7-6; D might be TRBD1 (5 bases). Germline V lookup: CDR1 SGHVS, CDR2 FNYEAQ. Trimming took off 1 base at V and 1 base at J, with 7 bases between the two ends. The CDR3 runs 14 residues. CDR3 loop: CASSLGGANTEAFF. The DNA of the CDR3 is TGTGCCAGCAGCTTAGGAGGGGCGAACACTGAAGCTTTCTTT.

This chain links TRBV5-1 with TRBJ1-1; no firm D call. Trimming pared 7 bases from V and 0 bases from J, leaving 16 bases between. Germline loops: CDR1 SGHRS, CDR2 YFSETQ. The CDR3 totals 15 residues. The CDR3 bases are TGCGCCAGCTCTCGGGGAGGCAACCTGAACACTGAAGCTTTCTTT. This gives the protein CASSRGGNLNTEAFF.

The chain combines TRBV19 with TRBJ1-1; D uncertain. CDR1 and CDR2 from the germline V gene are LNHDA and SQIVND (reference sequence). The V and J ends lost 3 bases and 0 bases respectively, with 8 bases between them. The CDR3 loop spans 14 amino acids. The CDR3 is CASSIGVVNTEAFF. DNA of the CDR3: TGTGCCAGTAGTATTGGGGTGGTGAACACTGAAGCTTTCTTT.

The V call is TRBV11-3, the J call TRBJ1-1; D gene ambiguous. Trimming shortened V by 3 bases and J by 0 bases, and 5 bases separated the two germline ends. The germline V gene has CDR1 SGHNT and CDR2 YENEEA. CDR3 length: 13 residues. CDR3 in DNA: TGTGCCAGCAGCTTGCATATGAACACTGAAGCTTTCTTT. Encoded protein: CASSLHMNTEAFF.

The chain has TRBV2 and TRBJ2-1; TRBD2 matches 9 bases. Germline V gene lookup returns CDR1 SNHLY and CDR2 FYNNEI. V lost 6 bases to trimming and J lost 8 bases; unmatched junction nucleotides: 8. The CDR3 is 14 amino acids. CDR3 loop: CASRLREGSDEQFF. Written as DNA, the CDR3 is TGTGCCAGCAGGCTGCGGGAGGGCAGCGATGAGCAGTTCTTC.

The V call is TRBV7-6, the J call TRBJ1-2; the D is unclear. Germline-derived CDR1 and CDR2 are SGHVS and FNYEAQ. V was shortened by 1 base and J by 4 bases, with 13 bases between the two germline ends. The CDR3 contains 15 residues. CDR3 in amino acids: CASSLGGAVSYGYTF. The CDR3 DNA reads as TGTGCCAGCAGCTTAGGTGGCGCCGTCAGCTATGGCTACACCTTC.

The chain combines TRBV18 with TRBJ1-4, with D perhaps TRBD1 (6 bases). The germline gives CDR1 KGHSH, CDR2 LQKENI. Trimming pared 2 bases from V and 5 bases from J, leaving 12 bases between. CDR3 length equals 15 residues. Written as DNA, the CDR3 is TGTGCCAGCTCACCAGAGGACAGAGACAATGAAAAACTGTTTTTT. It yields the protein CASSPEDRDNEKLFF.

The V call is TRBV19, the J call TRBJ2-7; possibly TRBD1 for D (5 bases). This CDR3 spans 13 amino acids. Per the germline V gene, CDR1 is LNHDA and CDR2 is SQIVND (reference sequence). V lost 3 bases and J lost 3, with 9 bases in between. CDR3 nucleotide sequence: TGTGCCAGTAGTATGGACGGACACTACGAGCAGTACTTC. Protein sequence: CASSMDGHYEQYF.